This TCR beta chain was documented in a study of response to subunit inactivated influenza vaccine. TCRdb re-called the RT-PCR reads with MiXCR, one entry per CDR3 protein. This sample has 600,000 to 850,000 distinct CDR3 sequences; 13% to 15% occur once, and the top ten carry less than 8.5%. In its sample, this clonotype was seen a few times. The clonotype was recovered from a man aged 45-65 years who received an inactivated influenza vaccine. The sequencing used PBMCs from blood, collected 14 to 15 days before vaccination.

CDR3 in DNA: TGCAGCGCCGGGGGACAGGGAGGTTCACCCCTCCACTTT. Translating gives CSAGGQGGSPLHF. The chain uses TRBV29-1 and TRBJ1-6; TRBD1 matches 9 bases. V lost 7 bases, J lost 9 bases, and 7 bases stayed unmatched. The CDR3 covers 13 residues. Germline CDR1 reads SQVTM; CDR2 reads ANQGSEA. Full variable domain (rest looked up from reference TRBV29-1 and TRBJ1-6): SAVISQKPSRDICQRGTSLTIQCQVDSQVTMMFWYRQQPGQSLTLIATANQGSEATYESGFVIDKFPISRPNLTFSTLTVSNMSPEDSSIYLCSAGGQGGSPLHFGNGTRLTVT.